The sequence of this T cell receptor beta chain was determined in a study of blood T cell repertoires in COVID-19. The wider study: The United States, Italy and Spain supplied acute and convalescent COVID-19 samples.

The CDR3 consists of 15 residues. Germline trimming cut 2 bases from V and 8 bases from J; bases unmatched to any gene: 12. The germline V gene has CDR1 SGHRS and CDR2 YFSETQ. Methods used by the authors: Reference gene primer amplification in the assay estimated nucleated cell counts. The table came from immunoSEQ multiplex PCR; TCRdb's copy has only in-frame clones and leaves some out. The V and J calls and clone size were taken over from that table, and D and trimming were inferred from the DNA. The table lists some 200,000 clones, over 80% of them singletons. What was sequenced was peripheral blood. The genes are TRBV5-1 and TRBJ1-2; 7 bases agree with TRBD1. The TCR was taken from a woman in her 40s with acute or convalescent COVID-19. CDR3 residues: CASSLDATGEKGYTF. Here the CDR3 DNA reads TGCGCCAGCAGCTTAGACGCTACAGGGGAGAAGGGCTACACCTTC.